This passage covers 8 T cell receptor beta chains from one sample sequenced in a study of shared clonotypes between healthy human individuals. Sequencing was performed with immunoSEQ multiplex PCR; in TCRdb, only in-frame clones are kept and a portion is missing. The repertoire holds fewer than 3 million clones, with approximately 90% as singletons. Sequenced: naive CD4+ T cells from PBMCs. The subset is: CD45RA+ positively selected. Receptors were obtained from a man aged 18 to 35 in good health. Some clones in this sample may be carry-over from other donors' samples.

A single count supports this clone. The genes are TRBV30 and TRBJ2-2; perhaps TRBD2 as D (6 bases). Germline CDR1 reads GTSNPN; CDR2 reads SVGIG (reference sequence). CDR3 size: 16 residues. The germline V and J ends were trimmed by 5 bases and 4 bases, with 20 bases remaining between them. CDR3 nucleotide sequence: TGTGCCTGGGGGCGCCTCGGGGGAAAAGGCACCGGGGAGCTGTTTTTT. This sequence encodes CAWGRLGGKGTGELFF. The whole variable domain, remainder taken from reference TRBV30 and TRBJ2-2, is SQTIHQWPATLVQPVGSPLSLECTVEGTSNPNLYWYRQAAGRGLQLLFYSVGIGQISSEVPQNLSASRPQDRQFILSSKKLLLSDSGFYLCAWGRLGGKGTGELFFGEGSRLTVL.

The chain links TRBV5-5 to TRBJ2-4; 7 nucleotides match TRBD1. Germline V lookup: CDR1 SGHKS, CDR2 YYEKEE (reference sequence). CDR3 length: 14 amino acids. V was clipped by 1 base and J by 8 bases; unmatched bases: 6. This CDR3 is CASSLTGEMDIQYF. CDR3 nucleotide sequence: TGTGCCAGCAGCTTGACAGGGGAGATGGACATTCAGTACTTC.

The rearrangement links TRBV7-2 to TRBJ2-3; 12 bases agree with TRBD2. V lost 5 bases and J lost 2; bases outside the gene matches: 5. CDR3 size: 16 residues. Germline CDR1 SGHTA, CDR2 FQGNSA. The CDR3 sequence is CASSRTSGTLTDTQYF. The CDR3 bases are TGTGCCAGCAGCCGGACTAGCGGGACGCTCACAGATACGCAGTATTTT.

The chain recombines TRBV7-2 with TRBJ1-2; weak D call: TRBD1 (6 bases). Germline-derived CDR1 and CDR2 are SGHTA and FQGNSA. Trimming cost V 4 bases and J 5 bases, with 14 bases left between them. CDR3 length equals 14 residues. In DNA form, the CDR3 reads TGTGCCAGCAGCTCACAGGGTGTATTATATGGCTACACCTTC. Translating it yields CASSSQGVLYGYTF.

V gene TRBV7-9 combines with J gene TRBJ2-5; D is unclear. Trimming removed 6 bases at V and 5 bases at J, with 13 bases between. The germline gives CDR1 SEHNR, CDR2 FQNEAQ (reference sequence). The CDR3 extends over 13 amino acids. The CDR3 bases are TGTGCCAGCAGACCTCCTGGTGGGGAGACCCAGTACTTC. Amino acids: CASRPPGGETQYF.

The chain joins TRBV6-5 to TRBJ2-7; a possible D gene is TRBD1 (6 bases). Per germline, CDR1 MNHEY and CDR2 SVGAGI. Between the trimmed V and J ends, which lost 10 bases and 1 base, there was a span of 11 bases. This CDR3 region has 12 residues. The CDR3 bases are TGTGCCACCCGGGACACATCCTACGAGCAGTACTTC. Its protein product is CATRDTSYEQYF.

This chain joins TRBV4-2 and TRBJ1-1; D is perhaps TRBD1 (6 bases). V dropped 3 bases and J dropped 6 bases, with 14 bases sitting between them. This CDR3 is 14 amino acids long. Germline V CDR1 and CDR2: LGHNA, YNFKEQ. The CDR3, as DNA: TGTGCCAGCAGCCACGCCAGGGGCCCCTCTGAAGCTTTCTTT. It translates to CASSHARGPSEAFF.

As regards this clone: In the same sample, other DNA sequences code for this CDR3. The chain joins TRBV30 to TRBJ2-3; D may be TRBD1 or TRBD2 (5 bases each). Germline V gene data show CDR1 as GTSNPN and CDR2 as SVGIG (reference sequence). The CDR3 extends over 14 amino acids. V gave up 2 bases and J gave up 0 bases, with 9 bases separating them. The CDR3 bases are TGTGCCTGGAGTTCGGGACGGAGCACAGATACGCAGTATTTT. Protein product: CAWSSGRSTDTQYF.